These T cell receptor beta chains were read from a single sample in a study of shared clonotypes between healthy human individuals. TCRdb's table, derived via immunoSEQ multiplex PCR, lists solely in-frame clones and lacks some. This table holds under 1,900,000 clones, 97% to 99% found once. The specimen sequenced was naive CD4+ T cells sorted from blood. Every receptor here comes from a man aged 25 to 45 in good health. CDR3s include the opening cysteine and the closing phenylalanine or tryptophan. Each record gives: V gene, CDR3 protein.

TRBV10-3	CAISESTDTQYF
TRBV28	CASSFGSLVYEQYF
TRBV28	CASSFGTGGPSIYNEQFF
TRBV18	CASSRSGTVNGEQYF
TRBV19	CASSPSGRGYNEQFF
TRBV7-9	CASSRSGTSGQETQYF
TRBV4-1	CASSQDSGAYNEQFF
TRBV19	CASSLLAGVAGELFF
TRBV9	CASSHRTSGRAAYNEQFF
TRBV19	CASSNYLRRGSYEQYF
TRBV10-1	CASSESGLAVYEQYF
TRBV5-1	CASNPSVGEGYTF
TRBV20-1	CSAVTWNEQFF
TRBV18	CASSPTYSGGTDTQYF
TRBV10-1	CASSWGPMSYEQYF
TRBV15	CATSRARGHGGDTQYF
TRBV4-1	CASSQGVGQPQHF
TRBV2	CASSPQREETYEQYF
TRBV5-1	CASSLAGGQPIYEQYF
TRBV30	CAWKGGRAFVGELFF
TRBV29-1	CSVEDTSRYEQYF
TRBV5-1	CASSLEGGRGGTDTQYF
TRBV19	CASSISLERAAYEQYF
TRBV10-3	CATTRDTYEQYF
TRBV6-1	CASNLNYGYTF
TRBV5-4	CASSLVGRGAGGYTF
TRBV18	CASSGFRDTEAFF